This T cell receptor beta chain was recorded in a study of blood T cell repertoires in COVID-19. Study summary: PBMCs, B-cell-depleted T cells, or T cells were the source of the cDNA or gDNA that made up the material.

Data came from immunoSEQ multiplex PCR; TCRdb stores just in-frame clones and leaves some out. The data show roughly 240,000 clones, with approximately 88% seen just once and roughly 2.5% held by the top ten. This TCR came from a woman aged 40-49 years with acute COVID-19. The sequencing input was PBMCs or T cells enriched from blood (not recorded which).

The CDR3 loop reads CASRPAGTGYYEQYV. The DNA for the CDR3 is TGTGCCAGCAGGCCAGCCGGGACAGGTTACTACGAGCAGTACGTC. The rearrangement uses TRBV28 and TRBJ2-7, with 8 bases identical to TRBD1. This CDR3 has 15 residues. V lost 6 bases and J lost 3; bases outside the gene matches: 10. Germline V lookup: CDR1 MDHEN, CDR2 SYDVKM.